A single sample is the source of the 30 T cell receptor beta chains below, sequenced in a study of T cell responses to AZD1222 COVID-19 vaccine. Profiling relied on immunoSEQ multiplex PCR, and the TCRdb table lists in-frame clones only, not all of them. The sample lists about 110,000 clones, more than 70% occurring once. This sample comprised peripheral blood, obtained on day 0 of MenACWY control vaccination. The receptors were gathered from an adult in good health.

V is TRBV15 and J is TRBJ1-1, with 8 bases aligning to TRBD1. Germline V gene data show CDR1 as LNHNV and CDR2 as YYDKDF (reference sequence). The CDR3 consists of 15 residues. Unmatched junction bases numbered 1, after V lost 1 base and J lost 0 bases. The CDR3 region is CATSRGTGLNTEAFF. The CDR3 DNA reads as TGTGCCACCAGCAGAGGGACAGGGTTGAACACTGAAGCTTTCTTT.

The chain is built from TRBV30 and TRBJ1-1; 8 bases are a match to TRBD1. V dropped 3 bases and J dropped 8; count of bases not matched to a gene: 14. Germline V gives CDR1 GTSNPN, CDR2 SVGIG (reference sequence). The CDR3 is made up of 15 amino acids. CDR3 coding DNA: TGTGCCTGGAGGGGGGACAGGTTGGCCTTCAGGGAAGCTTTCTTT. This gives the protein CAWRGDRLAFREAFF.

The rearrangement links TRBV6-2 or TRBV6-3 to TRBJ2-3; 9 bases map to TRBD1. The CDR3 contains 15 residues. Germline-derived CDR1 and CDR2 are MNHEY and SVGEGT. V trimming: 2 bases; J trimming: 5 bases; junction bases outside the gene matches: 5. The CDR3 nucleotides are TGTGCCAGCAGTTACCCCGGGACAGGGATAGATACGCAGTATTTT. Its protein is CASSYPGTGIDTQYF.

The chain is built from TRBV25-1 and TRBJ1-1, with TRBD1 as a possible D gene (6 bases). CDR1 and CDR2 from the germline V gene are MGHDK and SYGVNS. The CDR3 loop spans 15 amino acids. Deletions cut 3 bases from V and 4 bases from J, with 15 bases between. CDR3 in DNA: TGTGCCAGCAGTGAGCAGGGGTGGGTGAGCACTGAAGCTTTCTTT. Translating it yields CASSEQGWVSTEAFF.

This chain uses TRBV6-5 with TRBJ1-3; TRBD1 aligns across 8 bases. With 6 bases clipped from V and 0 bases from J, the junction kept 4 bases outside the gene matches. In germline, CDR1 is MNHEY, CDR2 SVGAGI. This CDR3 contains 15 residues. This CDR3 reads CASSPDRASGNTIYF. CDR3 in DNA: TGTGCCAGCAGCCCGGACAGGGCCTCTGGAAACACCATATATTTT.

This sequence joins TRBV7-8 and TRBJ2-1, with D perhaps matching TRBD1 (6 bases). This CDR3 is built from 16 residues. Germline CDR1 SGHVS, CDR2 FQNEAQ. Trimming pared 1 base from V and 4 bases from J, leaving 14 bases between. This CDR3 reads CASSLVVRGSYNEQFF. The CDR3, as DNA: TGTGCCAGCAGCTTAGTAGTGAGGGGGTCATACAATGAGCAGTTCTTC.

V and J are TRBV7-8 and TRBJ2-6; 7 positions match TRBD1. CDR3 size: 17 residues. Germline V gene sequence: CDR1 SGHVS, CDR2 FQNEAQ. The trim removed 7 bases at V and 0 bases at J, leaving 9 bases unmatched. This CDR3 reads CASTPTGMFSGANVLTF. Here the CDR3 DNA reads TGTGCCAGCACCCCGACAGGGATGTTCTCTGGGGCCAACGTCCTGACTTTC.

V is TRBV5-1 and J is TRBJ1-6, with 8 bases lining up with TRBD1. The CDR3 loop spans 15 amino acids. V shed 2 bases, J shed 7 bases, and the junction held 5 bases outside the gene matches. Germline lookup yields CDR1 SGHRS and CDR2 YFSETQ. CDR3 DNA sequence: TGCGCCAGCAGCTTTGACAGGGGTTCGAATTCACCCCTCCACTTT. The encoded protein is CASSFDRGSNSPLHF.

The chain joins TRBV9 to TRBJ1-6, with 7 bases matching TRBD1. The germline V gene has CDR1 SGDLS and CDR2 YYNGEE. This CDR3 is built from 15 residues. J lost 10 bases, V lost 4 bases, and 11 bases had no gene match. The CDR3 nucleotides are TGTGCCAGCAGCACCCGACAGGGAGGTGGCTCACCCCTCCACTTT. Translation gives CASSTRQGGGSPLHF.

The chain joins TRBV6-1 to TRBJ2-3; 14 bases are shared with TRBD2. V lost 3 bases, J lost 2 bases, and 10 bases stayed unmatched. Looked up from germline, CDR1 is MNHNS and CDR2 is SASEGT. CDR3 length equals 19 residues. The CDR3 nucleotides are TGTGCCAGCAGTGAGGGGGGACTAGCGGGGGTTTCCCTCACAGATACGCAGTATTTT. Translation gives CASSEGGLAGVSLTDTQYF.

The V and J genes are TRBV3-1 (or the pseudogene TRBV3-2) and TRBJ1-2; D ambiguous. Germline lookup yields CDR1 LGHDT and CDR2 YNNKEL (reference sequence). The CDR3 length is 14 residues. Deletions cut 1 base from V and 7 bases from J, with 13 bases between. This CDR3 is CASSQGAGSSGYTF. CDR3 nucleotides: TGTGCCAGCAGCCAAGGGGCAGGCTCCTCTGGCTACACCTTC.

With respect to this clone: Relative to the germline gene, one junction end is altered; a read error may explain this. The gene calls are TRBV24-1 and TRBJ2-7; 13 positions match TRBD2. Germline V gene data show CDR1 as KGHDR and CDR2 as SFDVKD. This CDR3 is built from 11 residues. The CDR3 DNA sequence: TGTGCCACCAGTGATGGGACTAGCGGGGCCTTC. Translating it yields CATSDGTSGAF.

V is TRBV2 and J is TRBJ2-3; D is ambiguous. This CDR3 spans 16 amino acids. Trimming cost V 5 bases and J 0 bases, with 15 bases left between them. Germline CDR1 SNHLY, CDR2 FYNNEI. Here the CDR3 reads CASSFNPGQSTDTQYF. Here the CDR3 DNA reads TGTGCCAGCAGTTTTAATCCTGGTCAAAGCACAGATACGCAGTATTTT.

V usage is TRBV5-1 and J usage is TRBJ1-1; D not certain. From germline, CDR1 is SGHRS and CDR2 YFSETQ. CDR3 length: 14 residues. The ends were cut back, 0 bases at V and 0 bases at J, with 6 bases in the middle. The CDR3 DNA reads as TGCGCCAGCAGCTTGGATGGGTTGAACACTGAAGCTTTCTTT. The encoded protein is CASSLDGLNTEAFF.

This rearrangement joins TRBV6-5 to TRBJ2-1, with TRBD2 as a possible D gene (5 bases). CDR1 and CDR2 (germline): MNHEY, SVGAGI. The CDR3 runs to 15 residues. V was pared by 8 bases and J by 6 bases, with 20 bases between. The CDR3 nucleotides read TGTGCCAGCCGCCGTGGTCAAGCGGAACGCAATGAGCAGTTCTTC. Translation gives CASRRGQAERNEQFF.

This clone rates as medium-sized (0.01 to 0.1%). The CDR3 sequence is CASSDSRGTGSLNEQFF. The CDR3 coding sequence is TGTGCCAGCAGTGATTCCAGGGGGACAGGTTCACTCAATGAGCAGTTCTTC. The chain combines TRBV2 with TRBJ2-1; 8 bases agree with TRBD1. The CDR3 extends over 17 amino acids. CDR1 is SNHLY and CDR2 is FYNNEI in the germline V gene. V lost 3 bases and J lost 6; bases outside the gene matches: 13.

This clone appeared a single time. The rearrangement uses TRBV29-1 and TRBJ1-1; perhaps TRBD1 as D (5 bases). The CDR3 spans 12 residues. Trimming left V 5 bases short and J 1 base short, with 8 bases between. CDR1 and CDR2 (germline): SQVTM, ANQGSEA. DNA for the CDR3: TGCAGCGTTAGGGGCAGGAACACTGAAGCTTTCTTT. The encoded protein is CSVRGRNTEAFF.

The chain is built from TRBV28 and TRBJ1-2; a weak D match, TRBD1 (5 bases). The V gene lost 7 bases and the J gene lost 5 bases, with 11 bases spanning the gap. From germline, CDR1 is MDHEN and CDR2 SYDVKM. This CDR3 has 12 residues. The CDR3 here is CASTQKGYGYTF. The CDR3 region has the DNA TGTGCCAGCACCCAAAAGGGGTATGGCTACACCTTC.

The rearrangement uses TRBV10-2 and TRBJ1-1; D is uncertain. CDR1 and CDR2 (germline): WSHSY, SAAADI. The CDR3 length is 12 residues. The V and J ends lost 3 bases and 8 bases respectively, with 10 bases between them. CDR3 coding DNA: TGCGCCAGCAGTGATATGGACCCCGAAGCTTTCTTT. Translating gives CASSDMDPEAFF.

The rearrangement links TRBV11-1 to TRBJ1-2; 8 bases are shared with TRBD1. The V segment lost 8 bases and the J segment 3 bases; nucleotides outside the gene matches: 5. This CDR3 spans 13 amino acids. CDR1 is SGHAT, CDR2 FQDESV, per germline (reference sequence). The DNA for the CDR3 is TGTGCCAGCGCACAGGGGGAGGACTATGGCTACACCTTC. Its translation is CASAQGEDYGYTF.

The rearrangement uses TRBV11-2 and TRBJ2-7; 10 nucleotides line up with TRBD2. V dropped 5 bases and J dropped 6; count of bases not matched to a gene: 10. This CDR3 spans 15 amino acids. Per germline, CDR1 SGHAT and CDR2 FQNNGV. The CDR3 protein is CASSTPSGGQGEQYF. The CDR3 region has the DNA TGTGCCAGCAGCACCCCTAGCGGGGGCCAGGGCGAGCAGTACTTC.

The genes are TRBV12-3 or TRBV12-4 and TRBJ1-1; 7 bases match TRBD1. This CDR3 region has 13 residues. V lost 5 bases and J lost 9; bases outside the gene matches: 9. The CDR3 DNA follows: TGTGCCAGCAGTCAAAGACAGGGAGGAAAAGCTTTCTTT. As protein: CASSQRQGGKAFF.

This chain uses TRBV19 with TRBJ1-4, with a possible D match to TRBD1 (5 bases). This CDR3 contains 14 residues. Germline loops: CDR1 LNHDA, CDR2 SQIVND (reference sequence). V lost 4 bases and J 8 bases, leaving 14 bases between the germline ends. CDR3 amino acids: CASSRRGLKEKLFF. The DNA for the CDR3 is TGTGCCAGTAGTAGGAGGGGTTTGAAGGAAAAACTGTTTTTT.

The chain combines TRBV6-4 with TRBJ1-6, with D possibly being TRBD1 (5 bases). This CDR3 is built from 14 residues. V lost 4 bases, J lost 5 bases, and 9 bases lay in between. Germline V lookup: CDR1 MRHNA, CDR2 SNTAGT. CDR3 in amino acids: CASSVMGDNSPLHF. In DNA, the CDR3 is TGTGCCAGCAGTGTAATGGGGGATAATTCACCCCTCCACTTT.

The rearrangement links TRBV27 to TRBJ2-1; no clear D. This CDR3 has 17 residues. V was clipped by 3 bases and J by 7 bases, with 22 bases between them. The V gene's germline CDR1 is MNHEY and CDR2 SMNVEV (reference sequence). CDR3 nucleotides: TGTGCCAGCAGTTTCCTCGAGGCCCGGCTTGCGAGGAATGAGCAGTTCTTC. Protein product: CASSFLEARLARNEQFF.

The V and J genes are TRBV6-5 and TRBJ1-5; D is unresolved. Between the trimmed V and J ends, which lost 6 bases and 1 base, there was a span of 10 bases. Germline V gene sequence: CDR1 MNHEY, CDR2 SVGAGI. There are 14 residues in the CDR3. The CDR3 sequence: CASSPGWSNQPQHF. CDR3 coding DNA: TGTGCCAGCAGCCCCGGGTGGAGCAATCAGCCCCAGCATTTT.

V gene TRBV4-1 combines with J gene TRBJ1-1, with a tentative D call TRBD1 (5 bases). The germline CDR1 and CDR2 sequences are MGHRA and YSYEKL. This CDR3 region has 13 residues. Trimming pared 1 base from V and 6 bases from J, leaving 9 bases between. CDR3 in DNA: TGCGCCAGCAGCCAAGGCCGGGGCCCTGAAGCTTTCTTT. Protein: CASSQGRGPEAFF.

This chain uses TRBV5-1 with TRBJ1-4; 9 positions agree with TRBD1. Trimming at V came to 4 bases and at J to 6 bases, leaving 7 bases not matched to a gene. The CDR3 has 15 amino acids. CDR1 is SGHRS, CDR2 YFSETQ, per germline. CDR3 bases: TGCGCCAGCAGCCTCAAGACAGGGGGTGATGAAAAACTGTTTTTT. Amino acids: CASSLKTGGDEKLFF.

The CDR3 here is CASSPAEGSNQPQHF. The CDR3 coding sequence is TGTGCCAGCTCACCGGCGGAGGGGAGCAATCAGCCCCAGCATTTT. This rearrangement joins TRBV18 to TRBJ1-5; weak D call: TRBD1 (5 bases). CDR1 and CDR2 (germline): KGHSH, LQKENI. Trimming stripped 3 bases from V and 1 base from J, with 10 bases between. The CDR3 extends over 15 amino acids. The whole variable domain, filled in from reference TRBV18 and TRBJ1-5, reads NAGVMQNPRHLVRRRGQEARLRCSPMKGHSHVYWYRQLPEEGLKFMVYLQKENIIDESGMPKERFSAEFPKEGPSILRIQQVVRGDSAAYFCASSPAEGSNQPQHFGDGTRLSIL.

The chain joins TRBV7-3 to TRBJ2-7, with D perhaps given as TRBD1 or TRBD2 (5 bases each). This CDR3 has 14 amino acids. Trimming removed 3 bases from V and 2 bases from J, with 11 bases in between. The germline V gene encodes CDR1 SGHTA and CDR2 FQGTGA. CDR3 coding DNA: TGTGCCAGCAGCTTTGGGACGGGTACCTACGAGCAGTACTTC. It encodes CASSFGTGTYEQYF.